What follows are 7 T cell receptor beta chains derived from one specimen sequenced in a study of T-cell reconstitution after alpha-beta-depleted transplantation in children (dated by TCRdb to between 2015 and 2016). The treatment or condition label of this sample denotes: allogeneic hematopoietic cell transplantation with graft depleted of TCRalphabeta T cells and CD19 B cells. The library was built by means of PCR. The sequencer was an Illumina HiSeq 2500. TCR library preparation used molecular barcoding, with unique molecular identifiers applied to normalize quantification of the TCRbeta repertoire. The public reads were run again by TCRdb, first through fastp at Q25 and then through MiXCR, and only productive beta chains were kept. Identical CDR3 proteins give one entry, which carries the most common genes and DNA. For this sample the table gives 200,000 to 300,000 distinct CDR3 sequences, of which roughly 8% were detected only once. Less than 8% of the sample goes to the ten largest clones.

The sequencing used PBMCs, mostly from graft donor cells, collected 180 days after TCRalphabeta/CD19-depleted stem cell transplant. All receptors derive from a male patient younger than 18 who had a stem cell transplant for acute lymphoblastic leukemia, so the T cells may come from the graft donor.

At least ten counts were recorded for this clonotype. The chain recombines TRBV3-1 with TRBJ2-6; D might be TRBD1 (5 bases). Germline lookup yields CDR1 LGHDT and CDR2 YNNKEL (reference sequence). V dropped 2 bases and J dropped 6 bases, with 11 bases sitting between them. The CDR3 runs 15 residues. CDR3 nucleotide sequence: TGTGCCAGCAGCCAAAGGTCCAGGGCGGCCAACGTCCTGACTTTC. Protein: CASSQRSRAANVLTF.

There are many counts of this clonotype. V gene TRBV29-1 combines with J gene TRBJ1-1, with D perhaps matching TRBD1 (5 bases). In germline, CDR1 is SQVTM, CDR2 ANQGSEA. With 3 bases removed from V and 10 bases from J, the gap between germline ends came to 15 bases. CDR3 size: 12 residues. CDR3 in amino acids: CSVEGDSYLAFF. CDR3 nucleotide sequence: TGCAGCGTTGAGGGAGACAGTTATCTAGCTTTCTTT.

This clonotype was seen repeatedly, ten times or more. The chain has TRBV10-3 and TRBJ2-7; 7 bases align to TRBD2. The germline CDR1 and CDR2 sequences are ENHRY and SYGVKD. The V and J ends lost 11 bases and 6 bases, in that order; junction bases with no gene match: 13. This CDR3 is built from 13 residues. The CDR3 is CADSSGEGLEQYF. The CDR3, as DNA: TGTGCCGACTCATCCGGGGAGGGTCTCGAGCAGTACTTC.

This clonotype was counted ten times or more. The chain has TRBV12-3 or TRBV12-4 and TRBJ1-4, with D perhaps matching TRBD1 (5 bases). This CDR3 is built from 18 residues. The V end was cut by 0 bases, the J end by 0 bases, with 14 bases between. The CDR3 loop reads CASSLAEGTGATNEKLFF. CDR3 bases: TGTGCCAGCAGTTTAGCGGAGGGTACAGGAGCAACTAATGAAAAACTGTTTTTT.

Remarks on this clonotype: A read error likely explains this, since a far larger clone differs by one base. The chain is built from TRBV5-1 and TRBJ1-1, with D possibly being TRBD1 (5 bases). The V end lost 8 bases, the J end lost 3 bases, and 14 bases lay between the germline ends. The CDR3 covers 13 residues. CDR1 SGHRS and CDR2 YFSETQ come from the germline V gene. The CDR3 here is CARSPQGDTEAFF. CDR3 in DNA: TGCGCCAGGAGCCCGCAGGGTGACACTGAAGCTTTCTTT.

This clonotype was observed many times. This sequence joins TRBV6-1 and TRBJ2-7, with a possible D match to TRBD2 (5 bases). Trimming stripped 6 bases from V and 5 bases from J, with 11 bases between. The CDR3 runs to 12 residues. Germline V CDR1 and CDR2: MNHNS, SASEGT. Here the CDR3 DNA reads TGTGCCAGCAGCCTGGCGGGCCACGAGCAGTACTTC. It codes for CASSLAGHEQYF.

This clonotype was seen at least ten times. The CDR3 protein is CASSLGLGGYNEQFF. The CDR3 nucleotides are TGTGCCAGCAGCTTGGGTCTAGGAGGGTACAATGAGCAGTTCTTC. The chain couples TRBV7-9 to TRBJ2-1; D may be TRBD2 (6 bases). The ends were cut back, 3 bases at V and 4 bases at J, with 13 bases in the middle. Germline CDR1 and CDR2: SEHNR and FQNEAQ (reference sequence). This CDR3 is built from 15 residues.